A single sample is the source of the 25 T cell receptor beta chains below, sequenced in a study of CD4 T cells in relation to SARS-CoV-2 and coronaviruses. Before the COVID-19 pandemic, during about 2011-2019, CD4+ T cells were taken from unexposed donors. The cells were cultured for about ten days before CD4+ T cells were isolated. Sequenced by immunoSEQ multiplex PCR; TCRdb stores in-frame clones only, minus some. The repertoire holds 20,000 to 25,000 clones, with about 80% as singletons. Which antigens these TCRs recognize remains unknown. Sequencing used CD4+ T cells from PBMCs, cultured in vitro. These receptors originate from a human donor in good health.

This clone was picked up one time. Written as DNA, the CDR3 is TGTGCCAGCAGTGACGCGGCGGCGGGAGCGGTCAATGAGCAGTTCTTC. Amino acid sequence: CASSDAAAGAVNEQFF. V usage is TRBV6-4 and J usage is TRBJ2-1; 7 bases are a match to TRBD2. The CDR3 has 16 amino acids. In germline, CDR1 is MRHNA, CDR2 SNTAGT. With 2 bases clipped from V and 6 bases from J, the junction kept 10 bases outside the gene matches.

The chain employs TRBV15 and TRBJ1-1, with a weak D call TRBD1 (6 bases). This CDR3 region has 16 residues. Germline CDR1 and CDR2: LNHNV and YYDKDF (reference sequence). Trimming removed 0 bases at V and 0 bases at J, with 11 bases between. The CDR3 DNA follows: TGTGCCACCAGCAGAGATCGGGACAAAATGAACACTGAAGCTTTCTTT. It codes for CATSRDRDKMNTEAFF.

The rearrangement joins TRBV7-6 to TRBJ2-1, with 7 bases matching TRBD2. The CDR3 consists of 15 residues. From germline, CDR1 is SGHVS and CDR2 FNYEAQ. V shed 2 bases, J shed 10 bases, and the junction held 11 bases outside the gene matches. The CDR3 nucleotides read TGTGCCAGCAGCTTAAGCGGGACCCTTAACAGGGAGCAGTTCTTC. Its translation: CASSLSGTLNREQFF. Filled out from reference TRBV7-6 and TRBJ2-1, the complete variable domain reads GAGVSQSPRYKVTKRGQDVALRCDPISGHVSLYWYRQALGQGPEFLTYFNYEAQQDKSGLPNDRFSAERPEGSISTLTIQRTEQRDSAMYRCASSLSGTLNREQFFGPGTRLTVL.

The rearrangement links TRBV24-1 to TRBJ1-2, with no clear D. With 4 bases removed from V and 0 bases from J, the gap between germline ends came to 2 bases. This CDR3 region has 12 residues. Per the germline V gene, CDR1 is KGHDR and CDR2 is SFDVKD. The CDR3 region is CATSDSNYGYTF. The CDR3 DNA is TGTGCCACCAGTGACTCTAACTATGGCTACACCTTC.

The J gene is TRBJ1-1, the V gene TRBV5-5, with TRBD1 matching 9 bases. V gave up 3 bases and J gave up 10 bases; unmatched junction bases: 13. The CDR3 loop spans 15 amino acids. Germline V lookup: CDR1 SGHKS, CDR2 YYEKEE (reference sequence). The CDR3 DNA reads TGTGCCAGCAGCTCGAATGGGGACAGGGATGGGTTAGCTTTCTTT. Translation gives CASSSNGDRDGLAFF.

The chain uses TRBV7-9 and TRBJ1-2, with D perhaps matching TRBD1 (5 bases). Trimming shortened V by 5 bases and J by 8 bases, and 18 bases separated the two germline ends. CDR1 is SEHNR and CDR2 is FQNEAQ in the germline V gene (reference sequence). The CDR3 runs 14 residues. In nucleotides, the CDR3 is TGTGCCAGCAGCAGCTTATTACAGGCGGGCGGCTACACCTTC. Translation: CASSSLLQAGGYTF.

The chain recombines TRBV5-1 with TRBJ2-5; 7 bases map to TRBD1. Germline CDR1 SGHRS, CDR2 YFSETQ. V dropped 0 bases and J dropped 5; count of bases not matched to a gene: 4. CDR3 size: 14 residues. The CDR3 DNA reads as TGCGCCAGCAGCTTGGGTAGAGGGGGCGAGACCCAGTACTTC. As protein: CASSLGRGGETQYF. Using reference TRBV5-1 and TRBJ2-5 for the parts outside the CDR3, the full variable domain is KAGVTQTPRYLIKTRGQQVTLSCSPISGHRSVSWYQQTPGQGLQFLFEYFSETQRNKGNFPGRFSGRQFSNSRSEMNVSTLELGDSALYLCASSLGRGGETQYFGPGTRLLVL.

This clone was counted once. The chain combines TRBV2 with TRBJ2-5; D unresolved. Germline assignment: CDR1 SNHLY and CDR2 FYNNEI. This CDR3 comprises 15 residues. The germline V and J ends were trimmed by 1 base and 9 bases, with 18 bases remaining between them. In nucleotides, the CDR3 is TGTGCCAGCAGTGAAGATCTGTCCCAGTCCCCGCCCCAGTACTTC. Its protein product is CASSEDLSQSPPQYF.

The chain carries TRBV28 and TRBJ1-1; D is unresolved. The CDR3 covers 15 residues. V shed 1 base and J shed 1 base, with 10 bases lying between them. Germline CDR1 MDHEN, CDR2 SYDVKM. The CDR3 nucleotides are TGTGCCAGCAGTTTATCCCCTACCTGGAACACTGAAGCTTTCTTT. It is translated as CASSLSPTWNTEAFF.

This clone turned up a few times. The rearrangement uses TRBV18 and TRBJ2-2, with D possibly TRBD2 on 6 matching bases. The CDR3 is 15 residues long. Deletions cut 2 bases from V and 3 bases from J, with 10 bases between. Germline CDR1 and CDR2: KGHSH and LQKENI. CDR3 loop: CASSPAGRHTGELFF. The CDR3 bases are TGTGCCAGCTCACCAGCGGGGCGTCACACCGGGGAGCTGTTTTTT.

The rearrangement joins TRBV7-2 to TRBJ1-5; D is undetermined. Trimming left V 2 bases short and J 0 bases short, with 5 bases between. The CDR3 contains 14 residues. Per the germline V gene, CDR1 is SGHTA and CDR2 is FQGNSA. CDR3 sequence reads: CASSLKYSNQPQHF. The CDR3 DNA reads TGTGCCAGCAGCTTAAAATATAGCAATCAGCCCCAGCATTTT.

The V gene is TRBV11-2, the J gene TRBJ1-2, with D tentatively TRBD1 (5 bases). Germline V gene sequence: CDR1 SGHAT, CDR2 FQNNGV. Trimming shortened V by 5 bases and J by 3 bases, and 13 bases separated the two germline ends. The CDR3 length is 14 residues. CDR3 DNA sequence: TGTGCCAGCAGCCCCATCGACAGAGACTATGGCTACACCTTC. This sequence encodes CASSPIDRDYGYTF.

In nucleotides, the CDR3 is TGCAGTGCTAGTGTGGGGCTAGCGGGGGTAAAAAGCTCCTACAATGAGCAGTTCTTC. Its translation: CSASVGLAGVKSSYNEQFF. This chain connects TRBV20-1 to TRBJ2-1, with 10 bases that match TRBD2. V lost 3 bases and J lost 0; bases outside the gene matches: 14. Germline values: CDR1 DFQATT, CDR2 SNEGSKA (reference sequence). This CDR3 comprises 19 residues.

By sample share, this clone is medium-sized (0.01 to 0.1%). CDR3: CSARTSDTGELFF. The CDR3 nucleotides are TGCAGCGCTCGGACTAGCGACACCGGGGAGCTGTTTTTT. V and J are TRBV29-1 and TRBJ2-2, with 9 bases that match TRBD2. CDR3 size: 13 residues. Germline CDR1 is SQVTM and CDR2 is ANQGSEA. Trimming cost V 7 bases and J 3 bases; bases outside gene matches: 3.

CDR3 residues: CSASARAQPQHF. CDR3 nucleotides: TGCAGTGCTAGTGCCAGGGCTCAGCCCCAGCATTTT. The genes are TRBV20-1 and TRBJ1-5, with D possibly being TRBD1 (5 bases). The CDR3 is 12 residues long. V was pared by 3 bases and J by 6 bases, with 9 bases between. Per the germline V gene, CDR1 is DFQATT and CDR2 is SNEGSKA (reference sequence).

The V gene is TRBV10-3, the J gene TRBJ2-7, with 8 bases aligning to TRBD2. J lost 4 bases, V lost 2 bases, and 10 bases had no gene match. The germline CDR1 and CDR2 sequences are ENHRY and SYGVKD. CDR3 length: 16 amino acids. CDR3: CAISEAAAGDRYEQYF. CDR3 in DNA: TGTGCCATCAGTGAGGCGGCAGCGGGAGACCGATACGAGCAGTACTTC.

The chain employs TRBV18 and TRBJ2-1, with 9 positions matching TRBD2. The CDR3 spans 13 residues. J was trimmed by 15 bases and V by 2 bases; bases with no gene match: 8. CDR1 KGHSH and CDR2 LQKENI come from the germline V gene. The chain's CDR3 is CASSPDSGSSRFF. The CDR3 nucleotides read TGTGCCAGCTCACCAGATAGCGGGAGTAGTAGGTTCTTC.

The rearrangement uses TRBV14 and TRBJ1-5; D may be TRBD1 (6 bases). This CDR3 contains 18 residues. With 4 bases removed from V and 1 base from J, the gap between germline ends came to 20 bases. The V gene's germline CDR1 is SGHDN and CDR2 FVKESK. The CDR3 nucleotides are TGTGCCAGCAGCCGAGGAATTCAGGGGATTGTCAGCAATCAGCCCCAGCATTTT. Its protein product is CASSRGIQGIVSNQPQHF.

J is TRBJ2-7 and V is TRBV11-2, with TRBD2 matching 9 bases. The length of the CDR3 is 14 residues. V lost 4 bases and J lost 4; bases outside the gene matches: 5. Germline V CDR1 and CDR2: SGHAT, FQNNGV. The DNA for the CDR3 is TGTGCCAGCAGCTCCCCGACTAGCGGTTACGAGCAGTACTTC. Translating it yields CASSSPTSGYEQYF.

This chain joins TRBV19 and TRBJ2-1; the match to TRBD2 covers 10 bases. The CDR3 has 14 amino acids. Germline loops: CDR1 LNHDA, CDR2 SQIVND (reference sequence). The J segment lost 12 bases and the V segment lost 7 bases, leaving 12 bases of the junction unmatched. The CDR3 DNA follows: TGTGCCAGTAATTCGGCTAGCGGGAGTGATGGGCAGTTCTTC. Its protein is CASNSASGSDGQFF.

The chain combines TRBV11-2 with TRBJ2-3; perhaps TRBD2 as D (6 bases). Looked up from germline, CDR1 is SGHAT and CDR2 is FQNNGV. Deletions cut 6 bases from V and 2 bases from J, with 15 bases between. This CDR3 is 15 amino acids long. The CDR3 here is CASRTTGLNTDTQYF. The CDR3 DNA reads TGTGCCAGCAGGACTACGGGACTTAACACAGATACGCAGTATTTT.

The V and J genes are TRBV24-1 and TRBJ1-2; the D is unclear. Germline CDR1 and CDR2: KGHDR and SFDVKD. The CDR3 consists of 13 residues. Trimming shortened V by 4 bases and J by 5 bases, and 10 bases separated the two germline ends. CDR3 loop: CATSDQNRYGYTF. DNA of the CDR3: TGTGCCACCAGTGACCAAAACCGATATGGCTACACCTTC.

This chain connects TRBV19 to TRBJ2-2; either TRBD1 or TRBD2 may fit D (5 bases each). Trimming pared 3 bases from V and 1 base from J, leaving 9 bases between. Germline V gene lookup returns CDR1 LNHDA and CDR2 SQIVND (reference sequence). The CDR3 extends over 15 amino acids. The CDR3 is CASSMRGRNTGELFF. CDR3 sequence (DNA): TGTGCCAGTAGTATGAGGGGCAGGAACACCGGGGAGCTGTTTTTT. Full variable domain (remainder filled in from reference TRBV19 and TRBJ2-2): DGGITQSPKYLFRKEGQNVTLSCEQNLNHDAMYWYRQDPGQGLRLIYYSQIVNDFQKGDIAEGYSVSREKKESFPLTVTSAQKNPTAFYLCASSMRGRNTGELFFGEGSRLTVL.

This chain uses TRBV11-2 with TRBJ2-3, with D unresolved. Trimming shortened V by 3 bases and J by 4 bases, and 5 bases separated the two germline ends. The germline CDR1 and CDR2 sequences are SGHAT and FQNNGV. The CDR3 length is 12 residues. CDR3 DNA sequence: TGTGCCAGCAGCTTTCTATCAGATACGCAGTATTTT. This gives the protein CASSFLSDTQYF.

The chain carries TRBV10-3 and TRBJ1-5; possibly TRBD1 for D (6 bases). V was trimmed by 5 bases and J by 9 bases, leaving 14 bases between them. CDR1 and CDR2 from the germline V gene are ENHRY and SYGVKD. This CDR3 contains 13 residues. The CDR3 DNA sequence: TGTGCCATCAGTAAACAGGGCCAGGGGCCCCAGCATTTT. Translated: CAISKQGQGPQHF.